These T cell receptor beta chains were read from a single sample in a study of T cell clones after liver transplantation. Profiling relied on immunoSEQ multiplex PCR, and the TCRdb table lists in-frame clones only, not all of them. The table includes 45,000 to 60,000 clones, about 70% detected once. Sample: CD4+ T cells from blood, taken at the 22-month timepoint. The receptors shown here come from a human patient who received a liver transplant. Some T cells could come from the graft donor. CDR3s leave out the opening cysteine and the closing phenylalanine or tryptophan. The order of the fields is V gene, CDR3 protein.

v_call: TRBV7-6
cdr3_aa: ASSPYQETQY

v_call: TRBV7-8
cdr3_aa: ASSPRTGRSQSPLH

v_call: TRBV6-6
cdr3_aa: AAGGGEKLF

v_call: TRBV6-5
cdr3_aa: ATRGSSLNYGYT

v_call: TRBV5-1
cdr3_aa: ASSCPKTGGCQPQH

v_call: TRBV6-5
cdr3_aa: ASSWGFTGLYGYT

v_call: TRBV5-4
cdr3_aa: ASNLGQANYGYT

v_call: TRBV10-2
cdr3_aa: ASTYTSGMQSSYNEQF

v_call: TRBV7-2
cdr3_aa: ASSLLGLKSGELF

v_call: TRBV5-4
cdr3_aa: ASSQDSGGSTDTQY

v_call: TRBV7-2
cdr3_aa: ASTRGTANYGYT

v_call: TRBV7-2
cdr3_aa: ASSLAILAGGINEQF

v_call: TRBV7-3
cdr3_aa: ASSLHGGSHNEQF

v_call: TRBV6-1
cdr3_aa: ATGGDGYEQY

v_call: TRBV7-7
cdr3_aa: ASSPLTGSSYNEQF

v_call: TRBV7-8
cdr3_aa: ASSEAYLGTSYEQY

v_call: TRBV5-6
cdr3_aa: ASVSYLAGGYNEQF

v_call: TRBV27
cdr3_aa: ASSFKPRDSGYT

v_call: TRBV7-3
cdr3_aa: ASSQGQGGRETQY

v_call: TRBV4-1
cdr3_aa: ASSQGVAGGPADTQY

v_call: TRBV28
cdr3_aa: ASRGTGGRETQY

v_call: TRBV5-4
cdr3_aa: ASSRDSFGYT

v_call: TRBV28
cdr3_aa: ASSSGTMGMNTEAF

v_call: TRBV27
cdr3_aa: ASSLGAGSYGYT

v_call: TRBV30
cdr3_aa: AWSVTRGGDTEAF

v_call: TRBV5-1
cdr3_aa: ASSLAGTGLVRRTEAF

v_call: TRBV5-6
cdr3_aa: ASSLWDRGDDQPQH